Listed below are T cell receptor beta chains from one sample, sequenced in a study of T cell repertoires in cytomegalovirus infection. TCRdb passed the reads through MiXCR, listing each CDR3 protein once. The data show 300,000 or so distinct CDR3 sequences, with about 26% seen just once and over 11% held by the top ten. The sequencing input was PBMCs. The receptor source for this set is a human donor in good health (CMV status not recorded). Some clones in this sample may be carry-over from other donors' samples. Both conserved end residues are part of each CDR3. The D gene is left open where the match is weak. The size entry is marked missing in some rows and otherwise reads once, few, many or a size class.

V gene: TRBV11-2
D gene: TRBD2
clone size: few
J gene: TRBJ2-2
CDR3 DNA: TGTGCCAGCAGCTTAGTGACTAGCGGGAGAGGGGAGCTGTTTTTT
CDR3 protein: CASSLVTSGRGELFF

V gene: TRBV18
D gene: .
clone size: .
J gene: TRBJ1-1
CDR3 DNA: TGTGCCAGCTCGACGAGGGGAACGAACACTGAAGCTTTCTTT
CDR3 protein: CASSTRGTNTEAFF

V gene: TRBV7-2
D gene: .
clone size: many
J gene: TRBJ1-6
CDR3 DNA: TGTGCCAGCAGCTTAGGGGGGGTTAGCAATTCACCCCTCCACTTT
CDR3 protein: CASSLGGVSNSPLHF

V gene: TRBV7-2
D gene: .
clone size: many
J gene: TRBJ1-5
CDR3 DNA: TGTGCCAGCAGCATCCGACAGGACAGCAATCAGCCCCAGCATTTT
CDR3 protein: CASSIRQDSNQPQHF

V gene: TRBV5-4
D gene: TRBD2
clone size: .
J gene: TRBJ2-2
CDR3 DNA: TGTGCCAGCAGCGTAGCGGGAGGGCGGGCCGGGGAGCTGTTTTTT
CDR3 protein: CASSVAGGRAGELFF

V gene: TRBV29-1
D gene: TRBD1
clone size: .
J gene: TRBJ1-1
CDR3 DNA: TGCAGCGTTGTTTCAGGTGACAGGGGGCCGACTGAAGCTTTCTTT
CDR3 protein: CSVVSGDRGPTEAFF

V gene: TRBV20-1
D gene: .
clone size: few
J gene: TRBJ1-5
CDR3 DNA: TGCAGTGCTAGGTTAACACGGGGAATTGGCAATCAGCCCCAGCATTTT
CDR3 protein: CSARLTRGIGNQPQHF

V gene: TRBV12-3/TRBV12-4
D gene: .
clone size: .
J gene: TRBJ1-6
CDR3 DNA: TGTGCCAGCAGTCGTCAAATGGGGAATTCACCCCTCCACTTT
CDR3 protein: CASSRQMGNSPLHF

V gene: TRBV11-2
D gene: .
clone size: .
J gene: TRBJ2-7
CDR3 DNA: TGTGCCAGCAGCTTGACGGGGCTCTACGAGCAGTACTTC
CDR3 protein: CASSLTGLYEQYF

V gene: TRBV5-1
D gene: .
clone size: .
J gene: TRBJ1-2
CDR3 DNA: TGCGCCAGCAGCCGGGACCTCCCACCTGGCTACACCTTC
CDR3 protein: CASSRDLPPGYTF

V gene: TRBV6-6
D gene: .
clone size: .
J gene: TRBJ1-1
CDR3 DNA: TGTGCCAGCAGTTACTCGACAGAGGGGTTCACTGAAGCTTTCTTT
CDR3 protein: CASSYSTEGFTEAFF

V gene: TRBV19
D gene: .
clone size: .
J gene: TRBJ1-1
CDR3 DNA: TGTGCCAGTAGTATAGCCGGGGGCCCAACTGAAGCTTTCTTT
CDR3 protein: CASSIAGGPTEAFF

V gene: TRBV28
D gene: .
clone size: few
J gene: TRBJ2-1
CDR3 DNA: TGTGCCAGCAGCCGCGGGACTCCTCTATATGAGCAGTTCTTC
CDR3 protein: CASSRGTPLYEQFF

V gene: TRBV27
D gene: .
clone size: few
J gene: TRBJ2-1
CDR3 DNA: TGTGCCAGCAGTTTCACGGGGCCCAATGAGCAGTTCTTC
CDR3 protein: CASSFTGPNEQFF

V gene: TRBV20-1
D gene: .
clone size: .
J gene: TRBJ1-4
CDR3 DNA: TGCAGTGCTAGTTCTGGGCCGGGAGAAAAACTGTTTTTT
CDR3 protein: CSASSGPGEKLFF